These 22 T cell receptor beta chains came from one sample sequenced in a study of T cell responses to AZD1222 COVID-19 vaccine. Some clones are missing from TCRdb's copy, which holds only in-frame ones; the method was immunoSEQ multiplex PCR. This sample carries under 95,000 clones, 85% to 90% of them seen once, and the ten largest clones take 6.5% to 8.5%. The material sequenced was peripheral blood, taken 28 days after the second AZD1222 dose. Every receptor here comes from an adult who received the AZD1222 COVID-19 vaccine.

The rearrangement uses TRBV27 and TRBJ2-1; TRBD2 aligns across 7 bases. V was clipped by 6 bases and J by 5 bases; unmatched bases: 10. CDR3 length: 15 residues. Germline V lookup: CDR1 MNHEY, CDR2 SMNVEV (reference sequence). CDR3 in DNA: TGTGCCAGCAGGTGGGGAGGGAGGGCAAACAATGAGCAGTTCTTC. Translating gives CASRWGGRANNEQFF.

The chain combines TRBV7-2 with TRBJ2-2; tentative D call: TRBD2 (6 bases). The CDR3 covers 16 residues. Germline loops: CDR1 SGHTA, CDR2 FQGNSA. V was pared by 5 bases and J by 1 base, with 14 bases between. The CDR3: CASSRGGAQNTGELFF. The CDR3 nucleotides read TGTGCCAGCAGCCGTGGAGGGGCGCAGAACACCGGGGAGCTGTTTTTT.

The CDR3 loop is CASSDGLAGDTGELFF. The CDR3 nucleotides are TGTGCCAGCAGTGACGGGCTAGCGGGAGACACCGGGGAGCTGTTTTTT. This rearrangement joins TRBV6-4 to TRBJ2-2; 10 bases are shared with TRBD2. Germline assignment: CDR1 MRHNA and CDR2 SNTAGT. The CDR3 extends over 16 amino acids. Trimming removed 2 bases from V and 3 bases from J; junction bases left unmatched: 3.

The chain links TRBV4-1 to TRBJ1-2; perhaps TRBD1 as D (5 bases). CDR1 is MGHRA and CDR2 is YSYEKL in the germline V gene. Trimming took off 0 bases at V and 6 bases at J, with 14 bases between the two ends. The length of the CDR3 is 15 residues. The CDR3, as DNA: TGCGCCAGCAGCCAAGAGGGGCAGGGTGGGAATGGCTACACCTTC. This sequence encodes CASSQEGQGGNGYTF.

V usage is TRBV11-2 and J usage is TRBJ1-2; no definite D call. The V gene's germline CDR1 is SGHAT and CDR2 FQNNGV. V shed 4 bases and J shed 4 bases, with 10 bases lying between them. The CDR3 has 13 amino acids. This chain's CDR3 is CASSSDGTYGYTF. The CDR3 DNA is TGTGCCAGCAGCTCGGACGGCACCTATGGCTACACCTTC.

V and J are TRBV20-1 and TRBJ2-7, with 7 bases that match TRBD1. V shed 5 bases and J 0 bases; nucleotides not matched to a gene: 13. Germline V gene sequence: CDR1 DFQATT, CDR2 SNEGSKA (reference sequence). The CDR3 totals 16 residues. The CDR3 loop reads CSAGGGQGEFSYEQYF. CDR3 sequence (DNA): TGCAGTGCTGGTGGGGGTCAGGGGGAGTTCTCCTACGAGCAGTACTTC.

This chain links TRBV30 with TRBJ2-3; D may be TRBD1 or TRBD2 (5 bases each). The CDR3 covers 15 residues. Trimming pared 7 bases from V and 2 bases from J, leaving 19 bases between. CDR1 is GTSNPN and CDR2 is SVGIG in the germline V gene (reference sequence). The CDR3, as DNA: TGTGCCTCCGAAGGCGCTACGGGGACCACAGATACGCAGTATTTT. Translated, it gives CASEGATGTTDTQYF. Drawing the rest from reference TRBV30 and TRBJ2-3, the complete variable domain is SQTIHQWPATLVQPVGSPLSLECTVEGTSNPNLYWYRQAAGRGLQLLFYSVGIGQISSEVPQNLSASRPQDRQFILSSKKLLLSDSGFYLCASEGATGTTDTQYFGPGTRLTVL.

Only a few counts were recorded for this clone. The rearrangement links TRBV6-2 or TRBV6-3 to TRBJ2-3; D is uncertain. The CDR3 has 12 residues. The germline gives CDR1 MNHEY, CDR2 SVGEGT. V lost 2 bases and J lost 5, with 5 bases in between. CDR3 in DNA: TGTGCCAGCAGTTACGTAGGAGATACGCAGTATTTT. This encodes CASSYVGDTQYF.

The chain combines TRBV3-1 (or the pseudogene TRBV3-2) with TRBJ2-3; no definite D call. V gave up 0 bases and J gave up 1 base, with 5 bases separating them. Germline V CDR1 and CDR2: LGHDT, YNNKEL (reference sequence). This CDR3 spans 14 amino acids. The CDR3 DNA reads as TGTGCCAGCAGCCAAGATAGCCGCACAGATACGCAGTATTTT. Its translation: CASSQDSRTDTQYF.

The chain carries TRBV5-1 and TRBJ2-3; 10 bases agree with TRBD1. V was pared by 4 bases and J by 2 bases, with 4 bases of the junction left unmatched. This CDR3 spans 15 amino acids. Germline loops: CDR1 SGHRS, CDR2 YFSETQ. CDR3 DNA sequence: TGCGCCAGCAGCCTGGACAGGGGGGCCACAGATACGCAGTATTTT. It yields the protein CASSLDRGATDTQYF.

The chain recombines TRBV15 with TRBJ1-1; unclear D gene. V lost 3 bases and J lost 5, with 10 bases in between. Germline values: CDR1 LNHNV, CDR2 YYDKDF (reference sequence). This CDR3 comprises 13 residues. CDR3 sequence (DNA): TGTGCCACCAGCAGGGCTGTACGGACTGAAGCTTTCTTT. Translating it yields CATSRAVRTEAFF.

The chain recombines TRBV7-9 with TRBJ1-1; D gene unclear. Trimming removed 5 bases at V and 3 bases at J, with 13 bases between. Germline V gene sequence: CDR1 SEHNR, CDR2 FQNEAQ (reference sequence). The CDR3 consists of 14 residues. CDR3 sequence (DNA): TGTGCCAGCAGCCTCCTCCAGGCACACACTGAAGCTTTCTTT. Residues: CASSLLQAHTEAFF.

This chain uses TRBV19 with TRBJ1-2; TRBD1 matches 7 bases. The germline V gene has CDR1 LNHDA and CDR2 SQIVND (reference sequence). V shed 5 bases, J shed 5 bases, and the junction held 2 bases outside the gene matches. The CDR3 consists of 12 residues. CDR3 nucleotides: TGTGCCAGTAGTTCGACAGGGTATGGCTACACCTTC. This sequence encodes CASSSTGYGYTF. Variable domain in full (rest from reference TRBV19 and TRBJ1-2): DGGITQSPKYLFRKEGQNVTLSCEQNLNHDAMYWYRQDPGQGLRLIYYSQIVNDFQKGDIAEGYSVSREKKESFPLTVTSAQKNPTAFYLCASSSTGYGYTFGSGTRLTVV.

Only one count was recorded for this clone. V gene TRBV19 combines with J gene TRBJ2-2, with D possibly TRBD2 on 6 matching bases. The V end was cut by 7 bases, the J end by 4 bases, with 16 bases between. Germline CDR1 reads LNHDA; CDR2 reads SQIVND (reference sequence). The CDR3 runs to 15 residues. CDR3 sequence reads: CASKPGGLITGELFF. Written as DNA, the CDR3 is TGTGCCAGTAAACCTGGGGGACTGATCACCGGGGAGCTGTTTTTT.

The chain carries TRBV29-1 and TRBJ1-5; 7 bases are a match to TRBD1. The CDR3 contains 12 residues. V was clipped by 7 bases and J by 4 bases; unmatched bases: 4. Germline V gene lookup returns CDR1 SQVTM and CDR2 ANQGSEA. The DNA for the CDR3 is TGCAGCGCCATGACAGGGAATCAGCCCCAGCATTTT. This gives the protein CSAMTGNQPQHF.

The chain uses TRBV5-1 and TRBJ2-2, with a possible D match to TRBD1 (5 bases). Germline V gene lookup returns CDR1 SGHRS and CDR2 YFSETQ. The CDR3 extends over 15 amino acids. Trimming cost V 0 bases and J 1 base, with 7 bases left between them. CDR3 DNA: TGCGCCAGCAGCTTGGGACAGATGAACACCGGGGAGCTGTTTTTT. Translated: CASSLGQMNTGELFF. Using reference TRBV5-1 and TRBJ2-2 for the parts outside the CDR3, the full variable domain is KAGVTQTPRYLIKTRGQQVTLSCSPISGHRSVSWYQQTPGQGLQFLFEYFSETQRNKGNFPGRFSGRQFSNSRSEMNVSTLELGDSALYLCASSLGQMNTGELFFGEGSRLTVL.

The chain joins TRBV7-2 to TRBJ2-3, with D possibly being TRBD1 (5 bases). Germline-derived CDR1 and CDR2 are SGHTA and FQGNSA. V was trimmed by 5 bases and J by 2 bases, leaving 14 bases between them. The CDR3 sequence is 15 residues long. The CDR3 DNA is TGTGCCAGCAGCCCCCGGACAAGGAACACAGATACGCAGTATTTT. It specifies CASSPRTRNTDTQYF.

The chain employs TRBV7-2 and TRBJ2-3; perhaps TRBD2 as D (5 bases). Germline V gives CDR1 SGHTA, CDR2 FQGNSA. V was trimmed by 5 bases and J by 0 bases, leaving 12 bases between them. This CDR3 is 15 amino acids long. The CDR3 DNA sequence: TGTGCCAGCAGCCTTAATAGCGTAAGCACAGATACGCAGTATTTT. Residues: CASSLNSVSTDTQYF.

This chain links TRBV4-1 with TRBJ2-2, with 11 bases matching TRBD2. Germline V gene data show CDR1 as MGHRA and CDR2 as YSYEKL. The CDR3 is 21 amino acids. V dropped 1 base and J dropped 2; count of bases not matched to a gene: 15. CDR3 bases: TGCGCCAGCAGCCAAGTCGCGGGGACTAGCGGCCGACCTTCAAACACCGGGGAGCTGTTTTTT. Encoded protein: CASSQVAGTSGRPSNTGELFF.

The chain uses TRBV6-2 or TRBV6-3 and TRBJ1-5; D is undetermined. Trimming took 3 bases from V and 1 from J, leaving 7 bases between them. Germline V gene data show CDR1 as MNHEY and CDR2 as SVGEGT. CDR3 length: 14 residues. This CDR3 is CASSYSGSNQPQHF. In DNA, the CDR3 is TGTGCCAGCAGTTATTCCGGAAGCAATCAGCCCCAGCATTTT.

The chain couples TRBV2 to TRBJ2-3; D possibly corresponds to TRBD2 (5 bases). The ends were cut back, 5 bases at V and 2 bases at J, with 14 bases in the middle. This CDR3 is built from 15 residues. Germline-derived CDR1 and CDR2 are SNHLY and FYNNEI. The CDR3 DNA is TGTGCCAGCAGTTCAACTAGGCTGAACACAGATACGCAGTATTTT. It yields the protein CASSSTRLNTDTQYF.

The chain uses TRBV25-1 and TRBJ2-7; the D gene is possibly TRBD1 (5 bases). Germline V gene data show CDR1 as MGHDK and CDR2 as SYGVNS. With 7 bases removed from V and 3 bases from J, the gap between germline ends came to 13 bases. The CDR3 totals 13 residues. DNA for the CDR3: TGTGCCAGCACAGGACATCACCTCTACGAGCAGTACTTC. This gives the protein CASTGHHLYEQYF.